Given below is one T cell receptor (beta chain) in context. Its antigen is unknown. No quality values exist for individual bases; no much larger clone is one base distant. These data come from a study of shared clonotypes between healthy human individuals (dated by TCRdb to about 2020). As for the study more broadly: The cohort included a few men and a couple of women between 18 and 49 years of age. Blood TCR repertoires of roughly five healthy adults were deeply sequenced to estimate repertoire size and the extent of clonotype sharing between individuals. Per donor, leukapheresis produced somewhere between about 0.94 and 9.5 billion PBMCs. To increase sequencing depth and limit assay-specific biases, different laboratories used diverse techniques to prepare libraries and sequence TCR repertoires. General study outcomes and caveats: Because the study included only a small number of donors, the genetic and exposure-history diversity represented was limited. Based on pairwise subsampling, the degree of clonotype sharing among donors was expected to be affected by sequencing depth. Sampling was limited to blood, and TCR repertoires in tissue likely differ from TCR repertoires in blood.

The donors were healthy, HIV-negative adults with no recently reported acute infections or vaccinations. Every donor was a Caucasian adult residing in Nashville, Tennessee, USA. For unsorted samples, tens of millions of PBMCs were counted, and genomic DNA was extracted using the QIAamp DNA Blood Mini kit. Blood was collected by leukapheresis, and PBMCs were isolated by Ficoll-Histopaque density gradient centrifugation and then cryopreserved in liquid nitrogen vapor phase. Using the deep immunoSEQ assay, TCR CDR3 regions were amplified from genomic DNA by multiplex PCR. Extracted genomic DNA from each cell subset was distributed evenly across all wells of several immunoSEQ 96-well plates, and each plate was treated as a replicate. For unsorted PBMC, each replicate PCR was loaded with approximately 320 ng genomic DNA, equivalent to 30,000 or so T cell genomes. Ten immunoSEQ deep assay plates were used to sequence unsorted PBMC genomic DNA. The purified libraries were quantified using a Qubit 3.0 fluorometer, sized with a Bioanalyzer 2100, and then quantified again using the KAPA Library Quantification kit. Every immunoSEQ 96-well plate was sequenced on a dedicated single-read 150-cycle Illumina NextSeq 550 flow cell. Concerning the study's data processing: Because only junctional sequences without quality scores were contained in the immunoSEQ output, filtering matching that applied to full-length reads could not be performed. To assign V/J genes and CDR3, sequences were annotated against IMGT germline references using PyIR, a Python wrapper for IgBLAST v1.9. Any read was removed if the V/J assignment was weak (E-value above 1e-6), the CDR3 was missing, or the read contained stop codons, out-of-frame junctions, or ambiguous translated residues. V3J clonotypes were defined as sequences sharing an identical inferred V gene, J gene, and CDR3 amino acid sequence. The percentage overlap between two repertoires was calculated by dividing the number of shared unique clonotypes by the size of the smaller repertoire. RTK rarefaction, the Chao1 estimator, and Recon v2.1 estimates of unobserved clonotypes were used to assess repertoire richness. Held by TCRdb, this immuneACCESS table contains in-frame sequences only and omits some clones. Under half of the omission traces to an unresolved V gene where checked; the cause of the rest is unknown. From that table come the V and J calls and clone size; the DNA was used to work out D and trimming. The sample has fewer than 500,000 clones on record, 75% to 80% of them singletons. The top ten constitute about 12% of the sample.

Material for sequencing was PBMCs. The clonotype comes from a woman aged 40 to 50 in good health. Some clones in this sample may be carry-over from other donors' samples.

The CDR3 loop reads CSVGTSGRNNEQFF. The nucleotides are TGCAGCGTAGGGACTAGCGGGAGGAACAATGAGCAGTTCTTC. The V and J segments used are TRBV29-1 and TRBJ2-1, with TRBD2 identical over 15 junction bases. As encoded in the germline V gene, CDR1 is SQVTM while CDR2 is ANQGSEA. CDR3 length: 14 amino acids, cysteine to phenylalanine. The kept DNA is CDR3 alone, 42 bases in frame from the first base. V loses 6 bases at its end and J loses 5 bases; junction bases beyond the gene matches: 2.